The clone carrying this T cell receptor (beta chain) was seen more than once but under ten times. The antigen is unknown. This specimen comes from a study of T cells in Graves' hyperthyroidism and ophthalmopathy. The ends lost 3 bases at V and 3 bases at J; junction bases unmatched: 3. This CDR3 region has 18 residues. Germline assignment: CDR1 KGHDR and CDR2 SFDVKD. Overall study results and limits: Using 13 V-J features, a model discriminated ophthalmopathy from stable hyperthyroidism. Most thyroid-expanded clonotypes above 0.001 were also found in blood.

Using RNA transcripts as the source, TCR beta CDR3 regions were amplified. First-round RT-PCR targeting the TCR CDR3 was performed with the HTBI primer set. One entry per CDR3 protein results from TCRdb running MiXCR on the multiplex PCR reads. The data show over 350,000 distinct CDR3 sequences, less than 20% seen once. This rearrangement joins TRBV24-1 to TRBJ2-2; the match to TRBD2 covers 16 bases. This TCR was recovered from a man between 18 and 29 years old with Graves' ophthalmopathy. Sequencing input: blood. CDR3 sequence: CATSDPGLAGGYTGELFF. CDR3 nucleotide sequence: TGTGCCACCAGTGATCCGGGACTAGCGGGGGGGTACACCGGGGAGCTGTTTTTT.